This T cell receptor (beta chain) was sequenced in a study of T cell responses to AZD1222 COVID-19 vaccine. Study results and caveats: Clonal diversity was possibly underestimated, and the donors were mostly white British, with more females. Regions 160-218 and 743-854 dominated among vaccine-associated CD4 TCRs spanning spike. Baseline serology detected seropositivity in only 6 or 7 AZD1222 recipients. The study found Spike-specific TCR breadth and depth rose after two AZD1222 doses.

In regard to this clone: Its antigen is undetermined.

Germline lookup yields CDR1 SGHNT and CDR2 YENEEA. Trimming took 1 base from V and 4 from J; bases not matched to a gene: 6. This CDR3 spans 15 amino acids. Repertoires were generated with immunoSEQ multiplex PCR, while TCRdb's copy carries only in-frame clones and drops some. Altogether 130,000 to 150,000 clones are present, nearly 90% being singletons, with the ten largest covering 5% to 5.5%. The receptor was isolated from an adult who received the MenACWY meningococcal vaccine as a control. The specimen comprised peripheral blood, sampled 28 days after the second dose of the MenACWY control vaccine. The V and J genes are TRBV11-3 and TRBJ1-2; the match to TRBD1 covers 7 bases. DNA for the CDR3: TGTGCCAGCAGCTTAGGGGGACAGTATGGCTATGGCTACACCTTC. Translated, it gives CASSLGGQYGYGYTF.